The 29 T cell receptor beta chains reported below all come from one sample, sequenced in a study of identical twins (dated by TCRdb to 2016 to 2017). The library relied on 5' RACE. TCRdb lists the instrument as Illumina HiSeq 2000. TCRdb took the public reads, trimmed them with fastp at Q25, ran MiXCR for clone calling and kept in-frame beta chains. CDR3 protein sequences are deduplicated, and each keeps its most common genes and DNA. For this sample there are 500,000 to 650,000 distinct CDR3 sequences; less than 9% appear just once. Of the sample, 1.5% to 2% is held by the ten largest clones. These data also featured in a second study, about yellow fever vaccine responses in identical twins.

The sequencing input was PBMCs. Every receptor here comes from a woman in her late teens or twenties in good health.

In nucleotides, the CDR3 is TGTGCCAGCAGTTTAACAGAGCTCACAGATACGCAGTATTTT. Translating it yields CASSLTELTDTQYF. The chain has TRBV27 and TRBJ2-3; no firm D call. Per the germline V gene, CDR1 is MNHEY and CDR2 is SMNVEV (reference sequence). There are 14 residues in the CDR3. Trimming pared 2 bases from V and 2 bases from J, leaving 8 bases between.

The V and J genes are TRBV7-9 and TRBJ2-3, with 10 bases that match TRBD1. V lost 5 bases to trimming and J lost 2 bases; unmatched junction nucleotides: 7. Germline loops: CDR1 SEHNR, CDR2 FQNEAQ (reference sequence). CDR3 length: 16 residues. DNA of the CDR3: TGTGCCAGCAGCGTCGGGACAGGGGCCAACACAGATACGCAGTATTTT. This sequence encodes CASSVGTGANTDTQYF.

This chain links TRBV12-5 with TRBJ2-1; no firm D call. Germline V CDR1 and CDR2: LGHNT, FRNRAP. The CDR3 extends over 14 amino acids. Trimming pared 0 bases from V and 8 bases from J, leaving 11 bases between. CDR3 bases: TGTGCTAGTGGTTTGGTAGTCCAGAAGGATGAGCAGTTCTTC. Protein product: CASGLVVQKDEQFF.

This rearrangement joins TRBV11-2 to TRBJ2-5; D unresolved. Germline V gene lookup returns CDR1 SGHAT and CDR2 FQNNGV. Trimming stripped 3 bases from V and 1 base from J, with 12 bases between. This CDR3 contains 15 residues. CDR3: CASSFTAVSQETQYF. In nucleotides, the CDR3 is TGTGCCAGCAGCTTTACGGCAGTGTCCCAAGAGACCCAGTACTTC.

Notes on this clonotype: This may stem from a read error, because a much larger clone lies one nucleotide away. The rearrangement uses TRBV5-1 and TRBJ2-7, with TRBD1 identical over 10 bases. This CDR3 has 15 residues. The germline gives CDR1 SGHRS, CDR2 YFSETQ. CDR3 bases: TGCGCCAGCAGAATGGGACAGGGGAGCTCCCACGAGCAGTACGTC. Protein product: CASRMGQGSSHEQYV.

Many counts were recorded for this clonotype. The chain carries TRBV5-5 and TRBJ1-4; tentatively, D is TRBD1 (5 bases). CDR1 and CDR2 (germline): SGHKS, YYEKEE (reference sequence). The ends were cut back, 4 bases at V and 7 bases at J, with 17 bases in the middle. The CDR3 spans 15 residues. CDR3 nucleotides: TGTGCCAGCAGCCCCACCGCAGGGCTGGGTGAAAAACTGTTTTTT. Translation gives CASSPTAGLGEKLFF.

This chain joins TRBV9 and TRBJ2-1; D is unclear. The ends were cut back, 4 bases at V and 8 bases at J, with 10 bases in the middle. The CDR3 totals 12 residues. Germline values: CDR1 SGDLS, CDR2 YYNGEE. Written as DNA, the CDR3 is TGTGCCAGCAGCCCGTCTTACGATGAGCAGTTCTTC. This codes for CASSPSYDEQFF.

This clonotype has ten or more counts. This chain connects TRBV12-3 or TRBV12-4 to TRBJ1-2; D is possibly TRBD1 (5 bases). V lost 3 bases and J lost 3, with 11 bases in between. CDR3 length: 14 amino acids. The CDR3 nucleotides read TGTGCCAGCAGTTTTTTAGCCAGGGACTATGGCTACACCTTC. Its protein product is CASSFLARDYGYTF.

This clonotype has at least ten counts. This chain connects TRBV7-8 to TRBJ2-1, with D perhaps TRBD2 (6 bases). Germline V lookup: CDR1 SGHVS, CDR2 FQNEAQ. V lost 5 bases and J lost 0, with 14 bases in between. The CDR3 is made up of 16 amino acids. The CDR3 sequence: CASSPTSVSSYNEQFF. The DNA of the CDR3 is TGTGCCAGCAGCCCGACTAGTGTGAGCTCCTACAATGAGCAGTTCTTC. Using reference TRBV7-8 and TRBJ2-1 for the parts outside the CDR3, the full variable domain is GAGVSQSPRYKVAKRGQDVALRCDPISGHVSLFWYQQALGQGPEFLTYFQNEAQLDKSGLPSDRFFAERPEGSVSTLKIQRTQQEDSAVYLCASSPTSVSSYNEQFFGPGTRLTVL.

The chain employs TRBV2 and TRBJ2-2; D uncertain. The ends were cut back, 4 bases at V and 6 bases at J, with 9 bases in the middle. Germline CDR1 is SNHLY and CDR2 is FYNNEI. This CDR3 region has 13 residues. CDR3 amino acids: CASSVQSPGELFF. CDR3 nucleotides: TGTGCCAGCAGTGTACAGTCCCCCGGGGAGCTGTTTTTT.

This clonotype was seen a handful of times. The chain combines TRBV4-1 with TRBJ1-1; the D gene is possibly TRBD1 (6 bases). The CDR3 spans 11 residues. The germline CDR1 and CDR2 sequences are MGHRA and YSYEKL. Trimming cost V 4 bases and J 11 bases, with 11 bases left between them. The CDR3 reads CASSPGAVAFF. CDR3 nucleotide sequence: TGCGCCAGCAGCCCGGGGGCCGTGGCTTTCTTT.

The sample holds a few counts of this clonotype. CDR3 region: CASSVRSSGPQETQYF. As DNA, the CDR3 is TGTGCCAGCAGCGTAAGGTCCTCGGGGCCCCAAGAGACCCAGTACTTC. This rearrangement joins TRBV9 to TRBJ2-5; D may match TRBD1 or TRBD2 (5 bases each). V shed 1 base and J shed 1 base, with 14 bases lying between them. Germline V CDR1 and CDR2: SGDLS, YYNGEE. The CDR3 totals 16 residues.

The chain employs TRBV3-1 and TRBJ2-5; possibly TRBD1 or TRBD2 for D (5 bases each). The V end lost 1 base, the J end lost 4 bases, and 10 bases lay between the germline ends. CDR1 and CDR2 (germline): LGHDT, YNNKEL (reference sequence). The CDR3 extends over 14 amino acids. Here the CDR3 reads CASSQVGARETQYF. Here the CDR3 DNA reads TGTGCCAGCAGCCAAGTCGGGGCCCGAGAGACCCAGTACTTC.

This clonotype appeared a few times. The chain is built from TRBV29-1 and TRBJ2-5, with 7 bases fitting TRBD1. With 6 bases clipped from V and 4 bases from J, the junction kept 2 bases outside the gene matches. The length of the CDR3 is 11 residues. The germline V gene has CDR1 SQVTM and CDR2 ANQGSEA. CDR3 DNA: TGCAGCGTACACAGGGGAGAGACCCAGTACTTC. It codes for CSVHRGETQYF.

The rearrangement joins TRBV25-1 to TRBJ1-6; 7 bases align to TRBD1. The CDR3 sequence is 15 residues long. With V trimmed by 6 bases and J by 8 bases, 10 bases remained unmatched. Germline V gene lookup returns CDR1 MGHDK and CDR2 SYGVNS. CDR3 sequence reads: CASSATGSFYSPLHF. In nucleotides, the CDR3 is TGTGCCAGCAGCGCGACAGGGTCTTTTTATTCACCCCTCCACTTT.

This clonotype was observed at least ten times. This chain joins TRBV29-1 and TRBJ2-2; maybe TRBD1 (5 bases). Germline assignment: CDR1 SQVTM and CDR2 ANQGSEA. V lost 1 base to trimming and J lost 0 bases, with 12 bases between them. The CDR3 sequence is 16 residues long. DNA for the CDR3: TGCAGCGTTGAAGCTCCAGGGCTTGCGAACACCGGGGAGCTGTTTTTT. This gives the protein CSVEAPGLANTGELFF.

This clonotype occurred many times. J is TRBJ2-5 and V is TRBV7-8; D remains unclear. The germline V gene encodes CDR1 SGHVS and CDR2 FQNEAQ. Trimming cost V 2 bases and J 1 base, with 8 bases left between them. The CDR3 contains 14 residues. CDR3 bases: TGTGCCAGCAGCTTAACTCTAGGCCAAGAGACCCAGTACTTC. Translating it yields CASSLTLGQETQYF.

This clonotype was counted many times. The chain has TRBV12-3 or TRBV12-4 and TRBJ2-5; D ambiguous. The CDR3 consists of 13 residues. Trimming shortened V by 5 bases and J by 5 bases, and 12 bases separated the two germline ends. CDR3 protein: CASSKAPEETQYF. CDR3 bases: TGTGCCAGCAGTAAAGCCCCCGAGGAGACCCAGTACTTC.

The gene calls are TRBV15 and TRBJ1-1; 8 positions match TRBD1. Unmatched junction bases numbered 9, after V lost 4 bases and J lost 5 bases. CDR1 is LNHNV and CDR2 is YYDKDF in the germline V gene (reference sequence). This CDR3 has 15 residues. CDR3 DNA: TGTGCCACCAGCACCAAGGACAGGGTTAGGACTGAAGCTTTCTTT. Encoded protein: CATSTKDRVRTEAFF.

This clonotype was seen ten or more times. The chain has TRBV29-1 and TRBJ2-5, with TRBD1 matching over 8 bases. The CDR3 consists of 12 residues. Germline V lookup: CDR1 SQVTM, CDR2 ANQGSEA. With 6 bases clipped from V and 6 bases from J, the junction kept 6 bases outside the gene matches. CDR3 amino acids: CSVRQGWQTQYF. The CDR3 nucleotides are TGCAGCGTCCGACAGGGGTGGCAGACCCAGTACTTC.

This clonotype was seen a handful of times. The genes are TRBV7-8 and TRBJ1-2, with D hard to call. CDR1 and CDR2 (germline): SGHVS, FQNEAQ. The CDR3 runs 14 residues. The V and J ends lost 5 bases and 8 bases respectively, with 18 bases between them. The CDR3 DNA reads as TGTGCCAGCAGCAGACGGACGTCCCCTCCAGGCTACACCTTC. It specifies CASSRRTSPPGYTF.

This chain connects TRBV28 to TRBJ2-7; TRBD2 might be the D (5 bases). CDR3 length equals 14 residues. V dropped 5 bases and J dropped 2 bases, with 13 bases sitting between them. In germline, CDR1 is MDHEN, CDR2 SYDVKM. CDR3 DNA sequence: TGTGCCAGCAGTAAACTAGGCCCCGCCTACGAGCAGTACTTC. Its translation is CASSKLGPAYEQYF. Supplemented by reference TRBV28 and TRBJ2-7, the full variable domain reads DVKVTQSSRYLVKRTGEKVFLECVQDMDHENMFWYRQDPGLGLRLIYFSYDVKMKEKGDIPEGYSVSREKKERFSLILESASTNQTSMYLCASSKLGPAYEQYFGPGTRLTVT.

There are a few counts of this clonotype. The rearrangement joins TRBV12-5 to TRBJ2-3; D gene ambiguous. V was shortened by 2 bases and J by 0 bases, with 12 bases between the two germline ends. CDR3 length equals 16 residues. Germline CDR1 LGHNT, CDR2 FRNRAP. The CDR3 here is CASGLYSTPSTDTQYF. CDR3 DNA sequence: TGTGCTAGTGGTTTGTATTCCACCCCTAGCACAGATACGCAGTATTTT.

This clonotype was found a few times. The rearrangement uses TRBV13 and TRBJ1-1; D is uncertain. Germline V gene data show CDR1 as PRHDT and CDR2 as FYEKMQ (reference sequence). This CDR3 is 15 amino acids long. With 4 bases removed from V and 4 bases from J, the gap between germline ends came to 16 bases. In DNA, the CDR3 is TGTGCCAGCAGCTCCGACCCTACACCGGCCACTGAAGCTTTCTTT. Encoded protein: CASSSDPTPATEAFF.

The V call is TRBV7-9, the J call TRBJ1-1, with D possibly matching TRBD1 (5 bases). Trimming pared 1 base from V and 6 bases from J, leaving 9 bases between. The V gene's germline CDR1 is SEHNR and CDR2 FQNEAQ (reference sequence). CDR3 length: 13 amino acids. The DNA of the CDR3 is TGTGCCAGCAGCTTAGTTGGGGACCCTGAAGCTTTCTTT. It translates to CASSLVGDPEAFF.

This chain connects TRBV24-1 to TRBJ2-1; D might be TRBD2 (7 bases). The V and J ends lost 6 bases and 6 bases respectively, with 14 bases between them. Germline CDR1 is KGHDR and CDR2 is SFDVKD. The CDR3 loop spans 14 amino acids. The CDR3 nucleotides read TGTGCCACCAGTTCTACAGGGAGGGTCAATGAGCAGTTCTTC. It specifies CATSSTGRVNEQFF.

This clonotype was observed a few times. This chain joins TRBV11-2 and TRBJ2-2; D is uncertain. Germline CDR1 SGHAT, CDR2 FQNNGV. Trimming cost V 5 bases and J 2 bases, with 12 bases left between them. CDR3 size: 15 residues. The CDR3 DNA follows: TGTGCCAGCAGCCGTAAGACTGGTAACACCGGGGAGCTGTTTTTT. It encodes CASSRKTGNTGELFF.

This clonotype was observed at least ten times. J is TRBJ2-1 and V is TRBV29-1; 8 nucleotides agree with TRBD2. J lost 5 bases, V lost 6 bases, and 15 bases had no gene match. Germline-derived CDR1 and CDR2 are SQVTM and ANQGSEA. This CDR3 has 16 amino acids. CDR3 in amino acids: CSVPPPGGTANNEQFF. CDR3 bases: TGCAGCGTGCCCCCCCCGGGAGGGACTGCCAACAATGAGCAGTTCTTC.

This chain connects TRBV12-3 or TRBV12-4 to TRBJ2-4; 8 nucleotides align to TRBD2. The CDR3 has 16 residues. V lost 3 bases and J lost 7; bases outside the gene matches: 11. The CDR3 sequence is CASSLASGGLGNIQYF. The CDR3, as DNA: TGTGCCAGCAGTTTGGCCAGCGGGGGACTGGGGAACATTCAGTACTTC.